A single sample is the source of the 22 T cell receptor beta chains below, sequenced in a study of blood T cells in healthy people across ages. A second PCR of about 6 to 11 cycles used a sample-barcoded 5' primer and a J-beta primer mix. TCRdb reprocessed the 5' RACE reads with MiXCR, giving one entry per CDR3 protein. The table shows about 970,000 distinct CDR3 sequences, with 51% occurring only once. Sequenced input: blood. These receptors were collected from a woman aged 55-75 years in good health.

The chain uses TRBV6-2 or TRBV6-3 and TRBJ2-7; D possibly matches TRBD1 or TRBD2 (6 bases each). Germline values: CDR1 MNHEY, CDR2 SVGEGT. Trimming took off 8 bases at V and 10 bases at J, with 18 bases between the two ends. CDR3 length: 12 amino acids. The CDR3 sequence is CASRRGVRDQYF. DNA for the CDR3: TGTGCCAGCCGAAGGGGGGTAAGGGACCAGTACTTC.

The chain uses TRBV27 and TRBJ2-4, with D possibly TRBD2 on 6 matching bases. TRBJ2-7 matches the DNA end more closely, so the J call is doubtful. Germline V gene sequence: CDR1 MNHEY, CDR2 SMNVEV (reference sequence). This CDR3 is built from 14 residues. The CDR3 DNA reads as TGTGCCAGCTCTGCAAGGAGGGCCACGCACGAGCAGTACTTC. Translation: CASSARRATHEQYF.

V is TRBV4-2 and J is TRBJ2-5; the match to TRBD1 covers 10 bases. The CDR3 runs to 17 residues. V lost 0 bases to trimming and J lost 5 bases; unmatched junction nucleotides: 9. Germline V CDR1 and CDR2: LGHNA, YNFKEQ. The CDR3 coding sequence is TGTGCCAGCAGCCAAGATACCGGGACAGGGGCTTTCGAGACCCAGTACTTC. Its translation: CASSQDTGTGAFETQYF.

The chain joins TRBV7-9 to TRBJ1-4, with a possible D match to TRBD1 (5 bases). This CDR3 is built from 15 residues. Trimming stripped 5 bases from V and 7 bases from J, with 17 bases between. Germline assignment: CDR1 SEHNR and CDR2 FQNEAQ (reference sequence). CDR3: CASSETGLIAEKLFF. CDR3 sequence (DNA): TGTGCCAGCAGCGAAACAGGTCTGATAGCTGAAAAACTGTTTTTT.

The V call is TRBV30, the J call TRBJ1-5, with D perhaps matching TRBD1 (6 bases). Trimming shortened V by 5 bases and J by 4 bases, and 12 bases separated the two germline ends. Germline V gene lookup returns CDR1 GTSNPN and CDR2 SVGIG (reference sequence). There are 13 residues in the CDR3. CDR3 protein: CAWQKQGNQPQHF. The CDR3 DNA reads TGTGCCTGGCAGAAACAGGGTAATCAGCCCCAGCATTTT.

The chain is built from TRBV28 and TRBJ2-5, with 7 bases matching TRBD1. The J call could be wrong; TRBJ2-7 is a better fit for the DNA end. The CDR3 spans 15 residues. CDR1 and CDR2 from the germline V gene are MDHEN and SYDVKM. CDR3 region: CASSLRDRVGGEQYF. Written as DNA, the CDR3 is TGTGCCAGTAGTCTCCGCGACAGGGTAGGAGGCGAGCAGTACTTC.

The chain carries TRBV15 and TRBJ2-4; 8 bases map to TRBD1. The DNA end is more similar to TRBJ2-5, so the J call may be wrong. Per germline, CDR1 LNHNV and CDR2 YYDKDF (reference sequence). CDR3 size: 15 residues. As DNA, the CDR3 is TGTGCCACCAGCAGAGATCGACAGGGGATCGAGACCCAGTACTTC. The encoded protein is CATSRDRQGIETQYF.

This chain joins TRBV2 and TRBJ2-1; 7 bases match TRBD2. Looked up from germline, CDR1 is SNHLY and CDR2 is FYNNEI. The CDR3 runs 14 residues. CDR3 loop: CTRGAGYSYNEQFF. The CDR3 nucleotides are TGTACCCGGGGAGCGGGATACTCCTACAATGAGCAGTTCTTC.

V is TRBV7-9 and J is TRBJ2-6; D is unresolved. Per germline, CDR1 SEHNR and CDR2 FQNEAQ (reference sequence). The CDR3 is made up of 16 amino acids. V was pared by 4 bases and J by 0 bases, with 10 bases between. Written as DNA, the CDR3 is TGTGCCAGCAGCTCCTTTGGGGTCTCTGGGGCCAACGTCCTGACTTTC. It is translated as CASSSFGVSGANVLTF.

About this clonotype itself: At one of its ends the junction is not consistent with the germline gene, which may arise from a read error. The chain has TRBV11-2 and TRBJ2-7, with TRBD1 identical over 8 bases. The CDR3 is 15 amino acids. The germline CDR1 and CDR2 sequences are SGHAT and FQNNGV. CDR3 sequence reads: CASSVDRGGGYEQYF. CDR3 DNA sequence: TGTGCCAGCAGCGTAGACAGGGGCGGAGGGTATGAGCAGTACTTC.

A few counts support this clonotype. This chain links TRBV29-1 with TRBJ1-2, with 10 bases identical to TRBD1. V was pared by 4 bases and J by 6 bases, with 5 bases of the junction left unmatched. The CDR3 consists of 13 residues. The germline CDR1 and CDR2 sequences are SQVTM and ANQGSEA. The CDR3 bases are TGCAGCGTTGTGGCCGGGACAGGGGATGGCTACACCTTC. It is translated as CSVVAGTGDGYTF.

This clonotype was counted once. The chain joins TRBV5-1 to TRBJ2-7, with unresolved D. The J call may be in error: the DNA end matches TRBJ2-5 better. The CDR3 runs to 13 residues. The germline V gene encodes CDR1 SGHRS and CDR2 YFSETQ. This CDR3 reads CASAFGPQETQYF. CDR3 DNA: TGCGCCAGCGCTTTTGGGCCCCAAGAGACCCAGTACTTC.

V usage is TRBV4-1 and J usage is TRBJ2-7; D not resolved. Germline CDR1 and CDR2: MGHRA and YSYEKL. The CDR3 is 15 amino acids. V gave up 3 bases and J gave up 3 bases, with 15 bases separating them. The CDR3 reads CASSHPRQAFYEQYF. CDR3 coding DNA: TGCGCCAGCAGCCACCCCCGGCAGGCCTTCTACGAGCAGTACTTC.

CDR3: CASSELAGGFETQYF. CDR3 sequence (DNA): TGTGCCAGCAGTGAACTAGCGGGAGGGTTTGAGACCCAGTACTTC. The V call is TRBV2, the J call TRBJ2-5; 12 bases are a match to TRBD2. CDR3 length: 15 amino acids. CDR1 and CDR2 (germline): SNHLY, FYNNEI. With 2 bases clipped from V and 5 bases from J, the junction kept 3 bases outside the gene matches.

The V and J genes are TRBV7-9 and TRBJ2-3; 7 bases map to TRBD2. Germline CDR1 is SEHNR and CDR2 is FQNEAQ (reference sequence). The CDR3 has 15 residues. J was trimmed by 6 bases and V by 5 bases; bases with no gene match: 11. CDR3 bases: TGTGCCAGCAGCCCCGGAAGAGGGAGGGTCGATACGCAGTATTTT. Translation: CASSPGRGRVDTQYF.

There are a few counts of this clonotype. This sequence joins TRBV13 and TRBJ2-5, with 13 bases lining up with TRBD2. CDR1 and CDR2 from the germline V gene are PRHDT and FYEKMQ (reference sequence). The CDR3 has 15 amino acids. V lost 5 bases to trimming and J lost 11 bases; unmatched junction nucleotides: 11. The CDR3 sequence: CASSLTSGRTNEQYF. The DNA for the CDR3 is TGTGCCAGCAGCCTGACTAGCGGGAGGACCAATGAGCAGTACTTC.

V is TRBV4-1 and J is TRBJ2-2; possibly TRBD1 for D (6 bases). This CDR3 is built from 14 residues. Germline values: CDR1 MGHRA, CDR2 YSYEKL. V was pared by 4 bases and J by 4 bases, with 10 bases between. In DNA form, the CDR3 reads TGCGCCAGCAGCCTTCAGGGGATCACCGGGGAGCTGTTTTTT. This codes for CASSLQGITGELFF.

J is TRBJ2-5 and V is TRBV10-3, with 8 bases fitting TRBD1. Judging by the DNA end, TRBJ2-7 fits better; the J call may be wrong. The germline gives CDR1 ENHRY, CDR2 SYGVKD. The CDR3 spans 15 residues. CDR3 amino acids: CAISESLDRASEQYF. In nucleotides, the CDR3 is TGTGCCATCAGTGAGTCGTTGGACAGGGCTAGCGAGCAGTACTTC.

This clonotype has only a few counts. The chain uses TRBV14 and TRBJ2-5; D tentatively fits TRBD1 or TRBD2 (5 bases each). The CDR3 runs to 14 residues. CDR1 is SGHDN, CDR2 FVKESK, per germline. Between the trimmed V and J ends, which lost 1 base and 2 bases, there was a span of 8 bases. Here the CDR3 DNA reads TGTGCCAGCAGCCAAGGGGGGATGCAAGAGACCCAGTACTTC. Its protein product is CASSQGGMQETQYF.

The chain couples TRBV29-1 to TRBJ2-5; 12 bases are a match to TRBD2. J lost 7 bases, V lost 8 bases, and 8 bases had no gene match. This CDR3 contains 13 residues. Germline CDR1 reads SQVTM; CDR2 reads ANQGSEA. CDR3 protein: CSPRLAGEGTQYF. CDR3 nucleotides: TGCAGCCCTCGACTAGCGGGAGAGGGGACCCAGTACTTC.

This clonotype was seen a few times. The CDR3 sequence is CASSRQGVDEQFF. CDR3 nucleotide sequence: TGCGCCAGCAGCAGACAGGGGGTTGATGAGCAGTTCTTC. The chain couples TRBV5-1 to TRBJ2-1, with TRBD1 matching over 9 bases. The CDR3 consists of 13 residues. Germline CDR1 and CDR2: SGHRS and YFSETQ. V dropped 4 bases and J dropped 8; count of bases not matched to a gene: 4.

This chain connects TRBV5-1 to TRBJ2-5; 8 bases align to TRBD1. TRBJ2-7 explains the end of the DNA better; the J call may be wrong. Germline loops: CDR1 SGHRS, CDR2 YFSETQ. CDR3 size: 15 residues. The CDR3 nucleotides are TGCGCCAGCAGCTGGGGTGGACAGGGTCGGTACGAGCAGTACTTC. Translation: CASSWGGQGRYEQYF.